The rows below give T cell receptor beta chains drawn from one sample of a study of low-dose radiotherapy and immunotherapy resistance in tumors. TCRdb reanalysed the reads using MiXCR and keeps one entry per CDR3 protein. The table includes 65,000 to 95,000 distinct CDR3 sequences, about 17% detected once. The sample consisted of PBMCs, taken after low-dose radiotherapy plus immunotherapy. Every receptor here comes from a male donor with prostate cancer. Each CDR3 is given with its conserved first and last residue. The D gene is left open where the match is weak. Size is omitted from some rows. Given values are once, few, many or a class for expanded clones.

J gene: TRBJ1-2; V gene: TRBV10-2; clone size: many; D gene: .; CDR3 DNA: TGCGCCAGCAGTGGAGGACAGCCGTATGGCTACACCTTC; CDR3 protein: CASSGGQPYGYTF
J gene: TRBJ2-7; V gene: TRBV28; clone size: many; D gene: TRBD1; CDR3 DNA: TGTGCCAGCAGTACCGGACAGGGCACGGGTGAGCAGTACTTC; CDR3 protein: CASSTGQGTGEQYF
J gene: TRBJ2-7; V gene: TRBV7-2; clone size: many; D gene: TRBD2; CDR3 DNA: TGTGCCAGCAGCCAAGGACTAGCGGGACGAGTGGGCTACGAGCAGTACTTC; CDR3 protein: CASSQGLAGRVGYEQYF
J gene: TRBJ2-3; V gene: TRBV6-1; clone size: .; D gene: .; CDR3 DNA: TGTGCCAGCAGTGAAGGTATTAGAGCAGATACGCAGTATTTT; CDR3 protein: CASSEGIRADTQYF
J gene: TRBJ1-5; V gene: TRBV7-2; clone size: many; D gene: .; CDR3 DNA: TGTGCCAGCAGCTTCGAGGGTGGGAGGCCCCAGCATTTT; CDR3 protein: CASSFEGGRPQHF
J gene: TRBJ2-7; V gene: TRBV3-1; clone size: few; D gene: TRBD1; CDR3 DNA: TGTGCCAGCAGCCGGGGGACAGGGACCTACGAGCAGTACTTC; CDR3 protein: CASSRGTGTYEQYF
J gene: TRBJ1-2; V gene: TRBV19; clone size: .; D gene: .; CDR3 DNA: TGTGCCAGTAGTGCCGGGTCGGGCTATGGCTACACCTTC; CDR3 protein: CASSAGSGYGYTF
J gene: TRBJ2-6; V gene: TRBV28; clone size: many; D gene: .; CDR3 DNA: TGTGCCACCCAACCTGGGGCCAACGTCCTGACTTTC; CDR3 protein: CATQPGANVLTF
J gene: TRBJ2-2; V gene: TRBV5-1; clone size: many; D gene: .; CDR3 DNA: TGCGCCAGCAGCTTGACGGAGACCCCCGGGGAGCTGTTTTTT; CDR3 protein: CASSLTETPGELFF
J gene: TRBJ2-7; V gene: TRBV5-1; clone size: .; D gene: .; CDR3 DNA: TGCGCCAGCAGCTTGGCACCTAGTGACGAGCAGTACTTC; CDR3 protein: CASSLAPSDEQYF
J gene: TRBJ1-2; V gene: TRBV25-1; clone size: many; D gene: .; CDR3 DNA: TGTGCCAGCAGTGAATCGGGGGGGCTGAACTATGGCTACACCTTC; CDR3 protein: CASSESGGLNYGYTF
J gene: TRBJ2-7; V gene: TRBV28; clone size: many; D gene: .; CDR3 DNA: TGTGCCAGCAGTAGGGACTACGAGCAGTACTTC; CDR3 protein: CASSRDYEQYF
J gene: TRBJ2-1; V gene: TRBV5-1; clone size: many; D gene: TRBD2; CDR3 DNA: TGCGCCAGCAGCGCGGGACTAGCGGGAGGGCCCTCCTACAATGAGCAGTTCTTC; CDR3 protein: CASSAGLAGGPSYNEQFF
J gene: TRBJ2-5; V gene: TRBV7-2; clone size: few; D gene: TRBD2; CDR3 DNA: TGTGCCAGCAGCCGTCCAGCGGGAGGTGGTGAGACCCAGTACTTC; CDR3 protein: CASSRPAGGGETQYF
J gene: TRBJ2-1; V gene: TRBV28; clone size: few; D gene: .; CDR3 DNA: TGTGCCAGCAGGCCTCAGGGGACGCCACGTGAGGAGCAGTTCTTC; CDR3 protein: CASRPQGTPREEQFF
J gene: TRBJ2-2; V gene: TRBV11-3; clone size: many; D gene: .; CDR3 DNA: TGTGCCAGCAGCTTACAAGCCGGGGAGCTGTTTTTT; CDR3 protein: CASSLQAGELFF